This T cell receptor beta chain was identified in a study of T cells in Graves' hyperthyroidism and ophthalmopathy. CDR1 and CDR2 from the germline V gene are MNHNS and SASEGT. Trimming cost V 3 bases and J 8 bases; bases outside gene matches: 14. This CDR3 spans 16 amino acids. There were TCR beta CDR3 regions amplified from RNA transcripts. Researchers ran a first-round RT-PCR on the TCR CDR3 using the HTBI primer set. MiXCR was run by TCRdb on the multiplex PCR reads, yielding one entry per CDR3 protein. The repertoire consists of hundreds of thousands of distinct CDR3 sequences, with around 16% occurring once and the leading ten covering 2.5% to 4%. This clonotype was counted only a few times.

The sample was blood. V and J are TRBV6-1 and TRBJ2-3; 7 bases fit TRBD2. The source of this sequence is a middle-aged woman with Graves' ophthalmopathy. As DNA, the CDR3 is TGTGCCAGCAGTGAGTATGAGGGGACTATCGGAGGTACGCAGTATTTT. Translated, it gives CASSEYEGTIGGTQYF.